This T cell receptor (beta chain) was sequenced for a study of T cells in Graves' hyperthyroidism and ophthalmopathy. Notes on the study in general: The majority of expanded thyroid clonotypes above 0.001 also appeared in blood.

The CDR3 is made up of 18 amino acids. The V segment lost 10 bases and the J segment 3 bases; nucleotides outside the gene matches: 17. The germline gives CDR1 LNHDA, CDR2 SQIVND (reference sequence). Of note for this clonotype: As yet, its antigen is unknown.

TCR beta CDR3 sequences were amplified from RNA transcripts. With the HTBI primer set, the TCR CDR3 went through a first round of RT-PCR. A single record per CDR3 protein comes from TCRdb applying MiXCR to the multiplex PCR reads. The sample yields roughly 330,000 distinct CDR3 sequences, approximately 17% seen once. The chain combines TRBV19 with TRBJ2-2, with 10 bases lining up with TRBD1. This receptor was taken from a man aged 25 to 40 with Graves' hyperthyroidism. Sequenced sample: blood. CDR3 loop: CATSGARDRGVDTGELFF. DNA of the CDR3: TGTGCCACAAGTGGAGCCCGGGACAGGGGAGTTGACACCGGGGAGCTGTTTTTT.